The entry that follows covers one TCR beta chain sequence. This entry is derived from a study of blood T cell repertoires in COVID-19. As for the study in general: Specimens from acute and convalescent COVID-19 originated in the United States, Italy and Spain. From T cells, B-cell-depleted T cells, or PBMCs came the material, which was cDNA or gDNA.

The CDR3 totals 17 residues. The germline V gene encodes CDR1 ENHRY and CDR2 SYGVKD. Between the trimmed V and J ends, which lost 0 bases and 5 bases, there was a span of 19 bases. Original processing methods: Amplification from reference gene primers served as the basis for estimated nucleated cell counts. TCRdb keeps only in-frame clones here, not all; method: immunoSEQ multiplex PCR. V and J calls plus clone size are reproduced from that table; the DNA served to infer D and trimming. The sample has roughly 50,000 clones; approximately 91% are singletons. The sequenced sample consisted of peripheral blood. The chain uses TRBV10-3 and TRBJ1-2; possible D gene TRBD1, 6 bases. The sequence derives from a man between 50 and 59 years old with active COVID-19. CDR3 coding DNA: TGTGCCATCAGTGAGTCGCCTGTTAAGGACAGCTATTATGGCTACACCTTC. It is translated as CAISESPVKDSYYGYTF.